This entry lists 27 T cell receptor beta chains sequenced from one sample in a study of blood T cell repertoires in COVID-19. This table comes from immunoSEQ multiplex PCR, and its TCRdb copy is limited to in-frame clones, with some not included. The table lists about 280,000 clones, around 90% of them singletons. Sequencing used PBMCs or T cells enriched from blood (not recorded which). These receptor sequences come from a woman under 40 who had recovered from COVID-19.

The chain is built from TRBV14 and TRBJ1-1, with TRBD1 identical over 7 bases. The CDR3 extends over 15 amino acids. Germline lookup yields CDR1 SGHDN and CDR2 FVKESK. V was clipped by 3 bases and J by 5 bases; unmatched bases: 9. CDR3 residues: CASSQEGYRGTEAFF. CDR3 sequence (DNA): TGTGCCAGCAGCCAGGAAGGCTACAGGGGTACTGAAGCTTTCTTT.

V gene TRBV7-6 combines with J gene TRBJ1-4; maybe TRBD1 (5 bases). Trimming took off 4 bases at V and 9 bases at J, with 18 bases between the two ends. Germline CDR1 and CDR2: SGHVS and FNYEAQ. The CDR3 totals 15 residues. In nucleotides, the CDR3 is TGTGCCAGCAGCTCAACCACAGGAGGGGATAAAAAACTGTTTTTT. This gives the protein CASSSTTGGDKKLFF.

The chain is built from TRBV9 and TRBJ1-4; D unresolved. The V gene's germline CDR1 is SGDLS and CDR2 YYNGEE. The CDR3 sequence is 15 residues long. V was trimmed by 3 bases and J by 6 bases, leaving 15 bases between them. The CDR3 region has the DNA TGTGCCAGCAGCGGAGAAGGGAGGCAGCATGAAAAACTGTTTTTT. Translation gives CASSGEGRQHEKLFF.

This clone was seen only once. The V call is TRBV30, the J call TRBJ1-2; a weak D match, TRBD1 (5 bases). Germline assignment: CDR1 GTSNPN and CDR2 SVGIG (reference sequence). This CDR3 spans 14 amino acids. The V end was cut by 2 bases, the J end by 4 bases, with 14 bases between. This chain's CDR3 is CAWSPARGAYGYTF. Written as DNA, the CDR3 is TGTGCCTGGAGTCCGGCGCGGGGCGCCTATGGCTACACCTTC.

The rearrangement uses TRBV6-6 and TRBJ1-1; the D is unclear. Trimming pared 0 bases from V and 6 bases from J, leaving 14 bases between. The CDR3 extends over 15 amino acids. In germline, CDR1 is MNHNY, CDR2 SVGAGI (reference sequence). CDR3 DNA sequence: TGTGCCAGCAGTTACTCCCAGCGCGGGCGGGCTGAAGCTTTCTTT. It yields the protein CASSYSQRGRAEAFF.

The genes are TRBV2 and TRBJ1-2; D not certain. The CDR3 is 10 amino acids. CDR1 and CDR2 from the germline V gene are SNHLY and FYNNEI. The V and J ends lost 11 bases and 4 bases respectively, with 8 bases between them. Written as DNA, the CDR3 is TGTGCCGTACGCGGCTATGGCTACACCTTC. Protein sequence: CAVRGYGYTF.

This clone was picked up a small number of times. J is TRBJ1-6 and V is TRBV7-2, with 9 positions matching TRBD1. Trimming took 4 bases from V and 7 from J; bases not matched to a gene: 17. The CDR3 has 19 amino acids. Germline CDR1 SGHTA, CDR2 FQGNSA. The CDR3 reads CASSSLPPGDRGVNSPLHF. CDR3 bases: TGTGCCAGCAGCTCCCTGCCACCTGGTGACAGGGGGGTCAATTCACCCCTCCACTTT.

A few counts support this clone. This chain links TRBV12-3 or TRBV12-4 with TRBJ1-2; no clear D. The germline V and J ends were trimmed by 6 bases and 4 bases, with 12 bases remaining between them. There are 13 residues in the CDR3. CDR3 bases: TGTGCCAGCAGGGCCGAGGGTACCTATGGCTACACCTTC. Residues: CASRAEGTYGYTF.

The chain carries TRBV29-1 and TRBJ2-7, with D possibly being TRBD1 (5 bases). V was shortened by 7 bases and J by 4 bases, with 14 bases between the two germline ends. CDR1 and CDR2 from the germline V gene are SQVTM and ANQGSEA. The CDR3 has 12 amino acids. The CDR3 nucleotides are TGCAGCGCCGGCCCGACAGATTACGAGCAGTACTTC. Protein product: CSAGPTDYEQYF.

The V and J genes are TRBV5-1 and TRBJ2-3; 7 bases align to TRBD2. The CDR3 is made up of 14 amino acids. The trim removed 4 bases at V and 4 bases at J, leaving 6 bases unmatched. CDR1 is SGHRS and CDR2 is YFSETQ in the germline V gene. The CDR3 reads CASSPDLAADTQYF. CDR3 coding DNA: TGCGCCAGCAGCCCGGACCTAGCGGCAGATACGCAGTATTTT.

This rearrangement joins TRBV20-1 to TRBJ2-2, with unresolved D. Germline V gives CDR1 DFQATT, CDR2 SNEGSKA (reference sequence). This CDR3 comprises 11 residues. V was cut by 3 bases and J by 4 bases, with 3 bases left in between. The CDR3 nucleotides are TGCAGTGCTAGCCGCACCGGGGAGCTGTTTTTT. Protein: CSASRTGELFF.

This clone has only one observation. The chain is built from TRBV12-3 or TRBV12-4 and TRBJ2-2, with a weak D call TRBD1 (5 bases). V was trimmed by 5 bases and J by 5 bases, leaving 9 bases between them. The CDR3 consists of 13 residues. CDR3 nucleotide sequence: TGTGCCAGCAGTACCCGACAGACCGGGGAGCTGTTTTTT. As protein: CASSTRQTGELFF.

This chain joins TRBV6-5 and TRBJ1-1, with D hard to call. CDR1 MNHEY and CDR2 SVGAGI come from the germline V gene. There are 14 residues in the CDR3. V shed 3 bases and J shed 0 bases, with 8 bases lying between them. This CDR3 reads CASSYNSLNTEAFF. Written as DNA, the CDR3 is TGTGCCAGCAGTTATAACAGCCTGAACACTGAAGCTTTCTTT.

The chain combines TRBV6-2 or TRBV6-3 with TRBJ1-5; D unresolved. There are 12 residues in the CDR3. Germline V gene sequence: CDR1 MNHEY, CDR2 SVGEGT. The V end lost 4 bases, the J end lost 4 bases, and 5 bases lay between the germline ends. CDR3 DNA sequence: TGTGCCAGCAGTTTTATTAATCAGCCCCAGCATTTT. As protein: CASSFINQPQHF.

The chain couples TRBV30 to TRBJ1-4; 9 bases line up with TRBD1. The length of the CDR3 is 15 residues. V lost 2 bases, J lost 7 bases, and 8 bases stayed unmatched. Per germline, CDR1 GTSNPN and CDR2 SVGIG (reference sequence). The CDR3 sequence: CAWSRGTGYGEKLFF. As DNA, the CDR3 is TGTGCCTGGAGTCGTGGGACAGGGTATGGTGAAAAACTGTTTTTT.

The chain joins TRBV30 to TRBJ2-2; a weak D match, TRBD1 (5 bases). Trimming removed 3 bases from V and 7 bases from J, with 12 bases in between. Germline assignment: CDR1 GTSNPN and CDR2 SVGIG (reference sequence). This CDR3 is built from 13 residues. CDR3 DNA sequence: TGTGCCTGGAGAGTGACAGTAGGCGGGGAGCTGTTTTTT. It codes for CAWRVTVGGELFF.

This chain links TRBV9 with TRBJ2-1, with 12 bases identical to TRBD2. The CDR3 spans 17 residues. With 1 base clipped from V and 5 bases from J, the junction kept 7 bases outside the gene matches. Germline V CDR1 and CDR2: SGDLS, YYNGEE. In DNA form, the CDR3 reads TGTGCCAGCAGCGTATACCGGACTAGCGGGACCCACAATGAGCAGTTCTTC. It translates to CASSVYRTSGTHNEQFF.

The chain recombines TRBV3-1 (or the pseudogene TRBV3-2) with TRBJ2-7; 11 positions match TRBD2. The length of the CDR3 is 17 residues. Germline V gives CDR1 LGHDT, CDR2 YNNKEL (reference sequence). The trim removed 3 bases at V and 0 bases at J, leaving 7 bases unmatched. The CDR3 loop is CASSHRLAGPISYEQYF. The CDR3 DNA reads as TGTGCCAGCAGCCATCGACTAGCGGGACCTATCTCCTACGAGCAGTACTTC.

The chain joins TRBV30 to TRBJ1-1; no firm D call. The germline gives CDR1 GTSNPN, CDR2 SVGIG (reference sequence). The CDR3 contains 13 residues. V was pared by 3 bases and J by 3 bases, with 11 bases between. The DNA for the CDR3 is TGTGCCTGGAGACCGGGAAGGGACACTGAAGCTTTCTTT. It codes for CAWRPGRDTEAFF.

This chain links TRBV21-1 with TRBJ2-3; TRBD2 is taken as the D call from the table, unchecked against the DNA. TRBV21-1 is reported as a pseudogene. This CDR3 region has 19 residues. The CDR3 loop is CASSPGRTLLALRTDTQYF. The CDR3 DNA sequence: TGTGCCAGCAGCCCCGGACGGACGTTACTAGCACTTCGCACAGATACGCAGTATTTT.

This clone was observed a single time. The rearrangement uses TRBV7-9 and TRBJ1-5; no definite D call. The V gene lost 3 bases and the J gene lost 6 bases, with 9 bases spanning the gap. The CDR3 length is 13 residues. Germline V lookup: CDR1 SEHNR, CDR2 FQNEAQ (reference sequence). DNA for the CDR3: TGTGCCAGCAGCTTTAACTCCGTTCAGCCCCAGCATTTT. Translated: CASSFNSVQPQHF.

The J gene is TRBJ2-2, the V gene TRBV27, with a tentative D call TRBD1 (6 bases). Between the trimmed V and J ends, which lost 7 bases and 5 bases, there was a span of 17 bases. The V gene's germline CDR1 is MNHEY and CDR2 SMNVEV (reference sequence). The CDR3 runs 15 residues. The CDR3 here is CASIGLLGATGELFF. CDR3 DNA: TGTGCCAGCATCGGCCTTTTGGGGGCAACCGGGGAGCTGTTTTTT.

The CDR3 region is CAWSNRDRGQETQYF. In DNA, the CDR3 is TGTGCCTGGAGTAACCGGGACAGGGGCCAGGAGACCCAGTACTTC. The gene calls are TRBV30 and TRBJ2-5, with 10 positions matching TRBD1. The CDR3 is 15 residues long. From germline, CDR1 is GTSNPN and CDR2 SVGIG (reference sequence). Trimming took 2 bases from V and 5 from J; bases not matched to a gene: 8.

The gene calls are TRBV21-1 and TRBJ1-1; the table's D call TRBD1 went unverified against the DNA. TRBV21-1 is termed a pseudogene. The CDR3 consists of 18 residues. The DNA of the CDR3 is TGTGCCAGCAGCACCAACCCAATTAACAGGGGGCCGGGCACTGAAGCTTTCTTT. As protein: CASSTNPINRGPGTEAFF.

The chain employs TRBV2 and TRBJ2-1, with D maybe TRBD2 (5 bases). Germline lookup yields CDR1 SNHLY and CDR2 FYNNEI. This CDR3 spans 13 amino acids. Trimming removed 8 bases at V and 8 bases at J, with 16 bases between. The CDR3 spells CASRGLGDHEQFF. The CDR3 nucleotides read TGTGCCAGCCGAGGGCTCGGGGATCATGAGCAGTTCTTC.

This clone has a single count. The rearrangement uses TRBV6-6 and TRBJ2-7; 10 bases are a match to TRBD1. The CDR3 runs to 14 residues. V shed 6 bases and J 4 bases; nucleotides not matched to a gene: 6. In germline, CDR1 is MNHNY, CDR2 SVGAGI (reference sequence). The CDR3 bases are TGTGCCAGCAGAAAAGACAGGGGGCGGTACGAGCAGTACTTC. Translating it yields CASRKDRGRYEQYF.

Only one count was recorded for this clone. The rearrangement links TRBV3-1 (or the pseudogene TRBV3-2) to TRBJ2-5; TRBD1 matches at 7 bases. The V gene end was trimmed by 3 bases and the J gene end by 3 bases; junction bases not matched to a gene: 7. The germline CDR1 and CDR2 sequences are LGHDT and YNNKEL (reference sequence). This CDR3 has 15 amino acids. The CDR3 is CASSHRDRAEETQYF. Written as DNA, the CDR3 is TGTGCCAGCAGCCACCGCGACAGGGCAGAAGAGACCCAGTACTTC.